The rows below give T cell receptor beta chains drawn from one sample of a study of blood T cell repertoires in COVID-19. TCRdb's table, derived via immunoSEQ multiplex PCR, lists solely in-frame clones and lacks some. The data show about 140,000 clones, 85% to 90% seen once. Sequenced material: peripheral blood. The source is a human donor in a cohort sampled during active COVID-19. Each CDR3 is given with its conserved first and last residue. D genes are given only for firm matches. Size is stated for part of the rows, as once, few or many counts, or as a class when the clone is expanded.

clone size	V gene	J gene	D gene	CDR3 protein	CDR3 DNA
NA	TRBV6-5	TRBJ2-3	TRBD1	CASGRQGRQADTQYF	TGTGCCAGCGGCCGACAGGGCCGTCAGGCAGATACGCAGTATTTT
NA	TRBV6-6	TRBJ1-2	TRBD1	CASTIGQGSGYTF	TGTGCCAGCACCATAGGACAGGGCTCTGGCTACACCTTC
NA	TRBV10-2	TRBJ2-1	TRBD2	CASTPGLESYNEQFF	TGCGCCAGCACCCCGGGACTAGAGTCCTACAATGAGCAGTTCTTC
NA	TRBV4-1	TRBJ2-7	TRBD2	CASSPEASGEEYEQYF	TGCGCCAGCAGCCCCGAGGCAAGCGGGGAGGAGTACGAGCAGTACTTC
once	TRBV18	TRBJ2-4	NA	CASSLVSDPGVNIQYF	TGTGCCAGCTCCCTGGTTTCCGACCCCGGGGTAAACATTCAGTACTTC
NA	TRBV5-1	TRBJ1-6	NA	CASSLELQGNGSPLHF	TGCGCCAGCAGCTTGGAACTACAGGGAAATGGTTCACCCCTCCACTTT
NA	TRBV27	TRBJ2-7	TRBD2	CASSLEGAPGLAGPYYEQYF	TGTGCCAGCAGTTTAGAGGGGGCGCCGGGACTAGCGGGGCCCTACTACGAGCAGTACTTC
NA	TRBV21-1	TRBJ2-5	NA	CASSNGTAQETQYF	TGTGCCAGCAGCAATGGGACTGCCCAAGAGACCCAGTACTTC
once	TRBV9	TRBJ2-2	TRBD1	CASSRGTEITGELFF	TGTGCCAGCAGCAGGGGGACAGAGATCACCGGGGAGCTGTTTTTT
few	TRBV6-6	TRBJ2-1	NA	CASTTQDEQFF	TGTGCCAGCACTACTCAAGATGAGCAGTTCTTC
NA	TRBV28	TRBJ2-7	NA	CASSSERTDDYEQYF	TGTGCCAGCAGTTCCGAGAGGACAGATGACTACGAGCAGTACTTC
NA	TRBV24-1	TRBJ2-5	TRBD1	CATSDPTGGAETQYF	TGTGCCACCAGTGACCCAACAGGGGGCGCAGAGACCCAGTACTTC
NA	TRBV12-2	TRBJ2-2	NA	CASRPAGPARGAVF	TGTGCAAGTCGTCCTGCGGGTCCGGCACGGGGAGCTGTTTTT
once	TRBV5-1	TRBJ1-2	NA	CASSVTISGGGIYGYTF	TGCGCCAGCAGCGTAACTATCTCGGGAGGAGGCATTTATGGCTACACCTTC
NA	TRBV28	TRBJ1-2	NA	CASSSPGTGSNYGYTF	TGTGCCAGCAGTTCACCCGGAACAGGTTCTAACTATGGCTACACCTTC
NA	TRBV27	TRBJ1-6	TRBD1	CASSFDRETPLHF	TGTGCCAGCAGTTTTGACAGGGAGACACCCCTCCACTTT
NA	TRBV19	TRBJ1-6	NA	CASMGGPYNSPLHF	TGTGCCAGTATGGGGGGACCCTATAATTCACCCCTCCACTTT
NA	TRBV5-1	TRBJ2-2	TRBD1	CASSPGQGATGELFF	TGCGCCAGCAGCCCGGGACAGGGGGCCACCGGGGAGCTGTTTTTT
NA	TRBV4-2	TRBJ1-2	TRBD1	CASSQDFLGGLGYTF	TGTGCCAGCAGCCAAGATTTTTTAGGGGGCCTAGGCTACACCTTC
NA	TRBV27	TRBJ2-1	TRBD2	CASSLGTSDYNEQFF	TGTGCCAGCAGTCTCGGGACTAGCGATTACAATGAGCAGTTCTTC
NA	TRBV10-1	TRBJ2-1	NA	CASSESGGQNEQFF	TGCGCCAGCAGTGAGTCGGGGGGGCAGAATGAGCAGTTCTTC
NA	TRBV4-1	TRBJ2-4	NA	CASSQGAQTERSKNIQYF	TGCGCCAGCAGCCAAGGGGCACAGACCGAGCGGTCCAAAAACATTCAGTACTTC
once	TRBV10-3	TRBJ2-3	TRBD2	CAISESGLAADTQYF	TGTGCCATCAGTGAGTCGGGACTAGCCGCAGATACGCAGTATTTT
NA	TRBV28	TRBJ2-7	NA	CASSLVATHSYEQYF	TGTGCCAGCAGTTTGGTGGCCACCCACTCCTACGAGCAGTACTTC
NA	TRBV19	TRBJ1-4	TRBD1	CAGSRGQTNEKLFF	TGTGCCGGTAGTAGGGGACAGACTAATGAAAAACTGTTTTTT
NA	TRBV27	TRBJ1-1	NA	CATRDRNTEAFF	TGTGCCACCAGAGATAGGAACACTGAAGCTTTCTTT
few	TRBV7-9	TRBJ2-7	NA	CASSGQISYEQYF	TGTGCCAGCTCAGGCCAAATATCCTACGAGCAGTACTTC
few	TRBV2	TRBJ1-2	TRBD1	CASRATPPGQAPGGYTF	TGTGCCAGCAGAGCAACACCTCCGGGACAGGCCCCGGGAGGCTACACCTTC
NA	TRBV6-5	TRBJ2-1	TRBD2	CASSYSTGGPPNEQFF	TGTGCCAGCAGTTACTCGACGGGAGGGCCGCCCAATGAGCAGTTCTTC
NA	TRBV27	TRBJ1-5	NA	CASSYGDTGQPQHF	TGTGCCAGCAGCTATGGGGACACCGGGCAGCCCCAGCATTTT
NA	TRBV19	TRBJ2-7	TRBD1	CATQGAEQYF	TGTGCCACCCAGGGGGCCGAGCAGTACTTC
NA	TRBV7-9	TRBJ1-2	NA	CASSLGIQADGYTF	TGTGCCAGCAGCTTAGGTATCCAGGCCGATGGCTACACCTTC
NA	TRBV4-1	TRBJ1-1	TRBD1	CASSQGDIGTGNTEAFF	TGCGCCAGCAGCCAGGGTGACATAGGGACAGGGAACACTGAAGCTTTCTTT
NA	TRBV5-1	TRBJ2-5	TRBD2	CASSLSTSGQETQYF	TGCGCCAGCAGCTTGTCGACTAGCGGGCAAGAGACCCAGTACTTC
once	TRBV30	TRBJ2-7	TRBD1	CAWSPGQGYEQYF	TGTGCCTGGAGTCCGGGACAGGGGTACGAGCAGTACTTC
NA	TRBV7-8	TRBJ2-1	TRBD1	CASSPDRLRHNEQFF	TGTGCCAGCAGCCCGGACAGGCTGAGGCACAATGAGCAGTTCTTC
NA	TRBV5-6	TRBJ2-7	TRBD2	CASSLSGSSYEQYF	TGTGCCAGCAGCTTGAGCGGGAGCTCCTACGAGCAGTACTTC
NA	TRBV29-1	TRBJ1-2	TRBD1	CSAKDRGLFGYTF	TGCAGCGCTAAGGACAGGGGCCTATTTGGCTACACCTTC
NA	TRBV7-8	TRBJ1-2	NA	CASSLDTRGYTF	TGTGCCAGCAGCTTGGACACCCGAGGCTACACCTTC
NA	TRBV18	TRBJ2-7	TRBD2	CASSPTTSGRASGYEQYF	TGTGCCAGCTCACCAACGACTAGCGGGAGGGCCTCTGGTTACGAGCAGTACTTC
NA	TRBV6-5	TRBJ2-7	NA	CASSYSGGNLYEQYF	TGTGCCAGCAGTTACTCGGGCGGGAATCTTTACGAGCAGTACTTC
once	TRBV29-1	TRBJ2-1	TRBD2	CSVVLLRSGRGDEQFF	TGCAGCGTTGTTCTTCTGAGAAGCGGGAGGGGTGATGAGCAGTTCTTC
few	TRBV11-1	TRBJ2-3	TRBD2	CASSFVAGGSDTQYF	TGTGCCAGCAGCTTCGTAGCGGGGGGTTCAGATACGCAGTATTTT
few	TRBV11-3	TRBJ1-2	NA	CASSLRPGFYGYTF	TGTGCCAGCAGCTTACGACCCGGGTTCTATGGCTACACCTTC
many	TRBV5-5	TRBJ2-7	NA	CASSPNRDPYEQYF	TGTGCCAGCAGCCCAAACAGGGACCCCTACGAGCAGTACTTC
NA	TRBV14	TRBJ1-2	NA	CASSQTQGFGYTF	TGTGCCAGCAGCCAAACACAGGGTTTCGGCTACACCTTC
NA	TRBV4-1	TRBJ2-2	NA	CASSQGQPRGELFF	TGCGCCAGCAGCCAAGGACAACCCCGGGGGGAGCTGTTTTTT
NA	TRBV9	TRBJ2-1	TRBD2	CASSVTSGAVNEQFF	TGTGCCAGCAGCGTCACTAGCGGAGCGGTCAATGAGCAGTTCTTC
NA	TRBV7-3	TRBJ2-7	NA	CASSGQSISYEQYF	TGTGCCAGCAGCGGACAGTCGATCTCCTACGAGCAGTACTTC
NA	TRBV5-1	TRBJ2-7	NA	CASSFSGRIYEQYF	TGCGCCAGCAGCTTCTCTGGCAGAATATACGAGCAGTACTTC
NA	TRBV4-1	TRBJ1-2	TRBD1	CASSPGQTSNYGYTF	TGCGCCAGCAGCCCGGGACAGACCTCTAACTATGGCTACACCTTC
NA	TRBV27	TRBJ1-4	NA	CASSLFTSGEKLFF	TGTGCCAGCAGTTTATTTACTAGTGGTGAAAAACTGTTTTTT
NA	TRBV5-1	TRBJ2-1	TRBD1	CASRLTGQGYDEQFF	TGCGCCAGCCGTTTAACGGGACAGGGGTACGATGAGCAGTTCTTC
once	TRBV11-3	TRBJ2-1	TRBD2	CASGGTTDYNEQFF	TGTGCCAGCGGCGGGACTACCGACTACAATGAGCAGTTCTTC